Listed below are T cell receptor beta chains from one sample, sequenced in a study of shared clonotypes between healthy human individuals. Sequenced by immunoSEQ multiplex PCR; TCRdb stores in-frame clones only, minus some. The table records 780,000 or so clones, approximately 77% of them present only once. Source material: memory CD4+ T cells sorted from blood. These receptors were obtained from a woman between 25 and 40 years old in good health. Each CDR3 is given with its conserved first and last residue. The order of the fields is CDR3 length, clone size, D gene, V gene, J gene, CDR3 protein, CDR3 DNA. A D gene is named only where the DNA matches it firmly. Clone size is shown for a subset of rows, as once, few, many or a class of expanded clone.

13	once	NA	TRBV5-6	TRBJ2-7	CASSEVDGGEQYF	TGTGCCAGCAGCGAGGTCGACGGGGGCGAGCAGTACTTC
12	NA	NA	TRBV6-5	TRBJ2-7	CASKDSSYEQYF	TGTGCCAGCAAGGATAGCTCCTACGAGCAGTACTTC
11	once	NA	TRBV29-1	TRBJ2-7	CSVGVVGEQYF	TGCAGCGTTGGGGTTGTCGGGGAGCAGTACTTC
17	NA	TRBD2	TRBV5-1	TRBJ2-1	CASSTTGGLARSNEQFF	TGCGCCAGCAGCACGACTGGGGGACTAGCGCGTTCGAATGAGCAGTTCTTC
16	NA	NA	TRBV4-1	TRBJ2-7	CASSQDSFSGRYEQYF	TGCGCCAGCAGCCAAGATTCGTTCAGCGGCCGCTACGAGCAGTACTTC
13	few	NA	TRBV2	TRBJ2-3	CASSVWGADTQYF	TGTGCCAGCAGTGTGTGGGGAGCAGATACGCAGTATTTT
16	NA	TRBD1	TRBV7-2	TRBJ1-2	CASSSNRDRANYGYTF	TGTGCCAGCAGCAGCAACCGGGACAGGGCTAACTATGGCTACACCTTC
16	NA	TRBD2	TRBV7-6	TRBJ2-3	CASSLGASGNTDTQYF	TGTGCCAGCAGCTTAGGCGCTAGCGGGAACACAGATACGCAGTATTTT
16	NA	NA	TRBV5-4	TRBJ2-7	CASRQSGRGSPYEQYF	TGTGCCAGCAGACAATCCGGCCGCGGTAGTCCCTACGAGCAGTACTTC
16	NA	NA	TRBV2	TRBJ2-7	CASRANLLGDSYEQYF	TGTGCCAGCAGGGCCAACTTGCTGGGGGACTCCTACGAGCAGTACTTC
14	NA	NA	TRBV19	TRBJ2-7	CASSPQTGLGEQYF	TGTGCCAGTAGTCCTCAGACTGGGTTGGGCGAGCAGTACTTC
14	NA	TRBD2	TRBV7-3	TRBJ2-2	CASSTSGLAGELFF	TGTGCCAGCAGTACTAGCGGTCTGGCGGGGGAGCTGTTTTTT
16	NA	TRBD2	TRBV15	TRBJ2-7	CATSRDFGGSSYEQYF	TGTGCCACCAGCAGAGATTTCGGCGGGAGCTCCTACGAGCAGTACTTC
15	few	TRBD1	TRBV7-8	TRBJ2-7	CASSAAGRGPYEQYF	TGTGCCAGCAGCGCGGCGGGCAGGGGGCCCTACGAGCAGTACTTC
14	NA	NA	TRBV11-2	TRBJ2-7	CASSLGGGEYEQYF	TGTGCCAGCAGCTTAGGAGGAGGGGAGTACGAGCAGTACTTC
13	NA	NA	TRBV27	TRBJ1-1	CASSLLGSTEAFF	TGTGCCAGCAGTTTATTGGGAAGCACTGAAGCTTTCTTT
11	NA	NA	TRBV28	TRBJ1-2	CASSNNYGYTF	TGTGCCAGCAGTAACAACTATGGCTACACCTTC
16	few	NA	TRBV28	TRBJ2-1	CASRAATASRYNEQFF	TGTGCCAGCAGGGCCGCTACGGCTAGCCGGTACAATGAGCAGTTCTTC
13	NA	NA	TRBV14	TRBJ2-5	CASQGEGRVTQYF	TGTGCCAGCCAGGGTGAAGGAAGGGTGACCCAGTACTTC
14	NA	NA	TRBV11-2	TRBJ2-7	CASSPQGSIGEQYF	TGTGCCAGCAGCCCACAAGGATCCATCGGGGAGCAGTACTTC
14	NA	NA	TRBV7-6	TRBJ2-7	CASSPYQVAYEQYF	TGTGCCAGCAGCCCTTACCAGGTGGCCTACGAGCAGTACTTC
13	few	TRBD1	TRBV6-5	TRBJ2-7	CASERTGTGEQYF	TGTGCCAGCGAGCGGACAGGGACGGGCGAGCAGTACTTC
17	NA	TRBD1	TRBV7-9	TRBJ1-4	CASSGQGSISTNEKLFF	TGTGCCAGCAGTGGACAGGGGTCGATCTCAACTAATGAAAAACTGTTTTTT
15	NA	NA	TRBV28	TRBJ2-1	CASSPARLAYNEQFF	TGTGCCAGCAGTCCGGCCCGACTAGCCTACAATGAGCAGTTCTTC
14	NA	NA	TRBV19	TRBJ2-5	CASSISVRSGAQYF	TGTGCCAGTAGTATTTCGGTACGGTCCGGGGCCCAGTACTTC
15	NA	NA	TRBV7-3	TRBJ2-3	CASSSGRQTTDTQYF	TGTGCCAGCAGCTCCGGACGGCAGACCACAGATACGCAGTATTTT
14	once	NA	TRBV29-1	TRBJ1-1	CSVVLPGRNTEAFF	TGCAGCGTTGTCCTCCCGGGACGGAACACTGAAGCTTTCTTT
15	NA	NA	TRBV6-6	TRBJ1-5	CASSSGLSSNQPQHF	TGTGCCAGCAGCTCGGGACTGTCTAGCAATCAGCCCCAGCATTTT
18	NA	NA	TRBV28	TRBJ1-5	CASSLWGRWGVSNQPQHF	TGTGCCAGCAGTTTATGGGGTCGGTGGGGGGTTAGCAATCAGCCCCAGCATTTT
14	NA	TRBD1	TRBV5-4	TRBJ2-5	CASSLGTGQETQYF	TGTGCCAGCAGCTTAGGGACAGGGCAGGAGACCCAGTACTTC
15	once	NA	TRBV19	TRBJ1-5	CASSIKGRSNQPQHF	TGTGCCAGTAGTATCAAGGGCCGTAGCAATCAGCCCCAGCATTTT
14	NA	TRBD1	TRBV7-9	TRBJ1-3	CASSRGQSGNTIYF	TGTGCCAGCAGCCGGGGACAGTCTGGAAACACCATATATTTT
13	few	NA	TRBV7-9	TRBJ1-3	CASAAGSGNTIYF	TGTGCCAGCGCAGCGGGCTCTGGAAACACCATATATTTT
14	NA	NA	TRBV18	TRBJ1-2	CASSPLREEAGYTF	TGTGCCAGCTCACCACTCAGGGAGGAGGCTGGCTACACCTTC
15	NA	NA	TRBV5-4	TRBJ2-7	CASSFGGGPGDEQYF	TGTGCCAGCAGCTTTGGCGGGGGCCCCGGAGACGAGCAGTACTTC
14	NA	TRBD1	TRBV5-1	TRBJ1-2	CASSDQGGNYGYTF	TGCGCCAGCAGCGACCAGGGGGGTAACTATGGCTACACCTTC
12	NA	NA	TRBV7-2	TRBJ1-5	CASSFHLHPQHF	TGTGCCAGCAGCTTCCATTTGCATCCCCAGCATTTT
21	NA	TRBD2	TRBV10-1	TRBJ2-7	CASSAAPGTSGRAQGSYEQYF	TGCGCCAGCAGTGCGGCTCCAGGGACTAGCGGGAGGGCCCAGGGCTCCTACGAGCAGTACTTC
15	NA	NA	TRBV5-1	TRBJ2-7	CASSFLAGTSYEQYF	TGCGCCAGCAGCTTTCTGGCGGGCACCTCCTACGAGCAGTACTTC
13	NA	NA	TRBV28	TRBJ2-7	CASKVPMSGEQYF	TGTGCCAGCAAAGTTCCCATGAGCGGCGAGCAGTACTTC
13	NA	NA	TRBV6-6	TRBJ1-6	CASRAPPNSPLHF	TGTGCCAGCAGGGCACCTCCCAATTCACCCCTCCACTTT
15	NA	TRBD1	TRBV5-6	TRBJ1-2	CASSASGTGVYGYTF	TGTGCCAGCAGCGCATCCGGGACAGGGGTTTATGGCTACACCTTC